The 4 T cell receptor beta chains listed next were all sequenced from one sample in a study of CD8+CD57+ T cells in acquired aplastic anemia. Genomic DNA served as template for TCR beta VDJ and CDR3 profiling. TCRdb ran MiXCR on the reads and lists one entry per CDR3 protein. The sample shows 200,000 to 250,000 distinct CDR3 sequences, 34% of them seen only once. The sequenced material came from sorted CD4+, CD8+, or CD8+CD57+ T cells (not recorded which) from PBMCs. The receptors stem from a human donor in good health, serving as a control.

The rearrangement links TRBV15 to TRBJ1-4; D might be TRBD1 (5 bases). The CDR3 covers 17 residues. V lost 6 bases, J lost 0 bases, and 17 bases lay in between. Looked up from germline, CDR1 is LNHNV and CDR2 is YYDKDF (reference sequence). The CDR3 loop reads CATSPKGAYATNEKLFF. The CDR3 coding sequence is TGTGCCACCAGTCCTAAAGGGGCATATGCAACTAATGAAAAACTGTTTTTT.

Many counts were recorded for this clonotype. The V gene is TRBV29-1, the J gene TRBJ1-1; no reliable D call. The CDR3 extends over 11 amino acids. Germline-derived CDR1 and CDR2 are SQVTM and ANQGSEA. V lost 5 bases and J lost 5, with 9 bases in between. Written as DNA, the CDR3 is TGCAGCGTTAACACGGGGACTGAAGCTTTCTTT. Residues: CSVNTGTEAFF.

In this sample, this clonotype turned up many times. The chain has TRBV7-3 and TRBJ1-2, with D maybe TRBD1 (5 bases). The V and J ends lost 5 bases and 4 bases respectively, with 14 bases between them. The germline CDR1 and CDR2 sequences are SGHTA and FQGTGA. This CDR3 has 14 amino acids. The CDR3 spells CASSPMGGSYGYTF. The CDR3, as DNA: TGTGCCAGCAGCCCCATGGGGGGTAGCTATGGCTACACCTTC.

This chain links TRBV9 with TRBJ2-1; D possibly corresponds to TRBD2 (5 bases). With 3 bases removed from V and 3 bases from J, the gap between germline ends came to 16 bases. This CDR3 has 16 amino acids. The germline V gene encodes CDR1 SGDLS and CDR2 YYNGEE. CDR3 sequence reads: CASSGPLKRNYNEQFF. DNA for the CDR3: TGTGCCAGCAGCGGACCCTTGAAGCGGAACTACAATGAGCAGTTCTTC.